Reported below is one TCR beta chain. There is no known antigen for this receptor. Per-nucleotide qualities are absent, and no much larger clonotype sits a single base away. These data originate in a study of T cell changes during pregnancy in multiple sclerosis (dated by TCRdb to 2018 to 2020). At the level of the whole study: The study examined how the T cell repertoire changed over the course of pregnancy in women with multiple sclerosis.

Inclusive of the bounding cysteine and phenylalanine, the CDR3 is 15 residues long. Here the CDR3 DNA is all that survives: 45 bases in frame from base 1. V is reduced by 0 bases and J by 4 bases, leaving a spacing of 12 bases between them. Taken from the germline V gene, the CDR1 and CDR2 loops are SGHRS and YFSETQ. Library preparation was by the immunoSEQ multiplex PCR assay. TCRdb re-hosts the immuneACCESS table, in-frame sequences only. Its copies lack some clones; in the studies checked, an unresolved V gene accounts for under half of them, and the cause for the rest is not known. Recorded for this sample are about 60,000 clones; 92% of them occurred a single time. Jointly, the top ten make up 2% to 2.5% of the sample.

This sequence originates from a female donor with multiple sclerosis, enrolled in a pregnancy study. The sequenced sample was peripheral blood, obtained in the first trimester of pregnancy. The receptor chain draws on TRBV5-1 and TRBJ2-3, with TRBD2 as a weak D call on 5 bases. CDR3 reads: CASSLALGDADTQYF. The nucleotide sequence is given as TGCGCCAGCAGCTTGGCACTAGGAGACGCAGATACGCAGTATTTT.